Presented here are 5 T cell receptor beta chains from one specimen sequenced in a study of T cell repertoires in cytomegalovirus infection. What these receptors recognize is not known. One entry per CDR3 protein, called by TCRdb with MiXCR from the reads. The sample includes nearly 700,000 distinct CDR3 sequences, approximately 33% of them seen just once. This specimen consisted of cultured PBMCs, obtained from culture after CMV antigen stimulation. These TCRs come from a human donor in good health (CMV status not recorded). Some clones in this sample may be carry-over from other donors' samples.

The chain recombines TRBV10-3 with TRBJ2-5; a possible D gene is TRBD2 (7 bases). The CDR3 runs 14 residues. Trimming cost V 2 bases and J 4 bases, with 11 bases left between them. The germline CDR1 and CDR2 sequences are ENHRY and SYGVKD. In DNA form, the CDR3 reads TGTGCCATCAGTGAGAGGGGGGGAGGAGAGACCCAGTACTTC. Amino acid sequence: CAISERGGGETQYF.

This clonotype occurred many times. The chain recombines TRBV7-2 with TRBJ2-3, with D possibly being TRBD2 (5 bases). Germline assignment: CDR1 SGHTA and CDR2 FQGNSA. This CDR3 is built from 15 residues. The V end lost 3 bases, the J end lost 6 bases, and 16 bases lay between the germline ends. The chain's CDR3 is CASSLDLSGPDTQYF. In DNA form, the CDR3 reads TGTGCCAGCAGCTTGGACTTGAGCGGCCCCGATACGCAGTATTTT.

The chain carries TRBV7-9 and TRBJ2-1; 8 nucleotides line up with TRBD2. J gave up 9 bases and V 5 bases, and 9 bases lay outside the gene matches. Germline V gives CDR1 SEHNR, CDR2 FQNEAQ (reference sequence). This CDR3 comprises 14 residues. The chain's CDR3 is CASSPPGGGGEQFF. The CDR3 coding sequence is TGTGCCAGCAGCCCTCCCGGGGGGGGGGGTGAGCAGTTCTTC.

The chain employs TRBV4-3 and TRBJ2-3; 9 bases agree with TRBD2. Germline assignment: CDR1 LGHNA and CDR2 YSLEER. There are 16 residues in the CDR3. The junction had 9 bases not matched to a gene; V was cut back by 4 bases and J by 4 bases. CDR3 nucleotides: TGCGCCAGCAGCCCCACGGCTAGCGGGGAGGCAGATACGCAGTATTTT. Translating it yields CASSPTASGEADTQYF.

The chain joins TRBV6-6 to TRBJ2-3; D possibly corresponds to TRBD2 (9 bases). Trimming stripped 2 bases from V and 3 bases from J, with 24 bases between. This CDR3 is 19 amino acids long. Per germline, CDR1 MNHNY and CDR2 SVGAGI (reference sequence). This CDR3 is CASSYPTGGLARGTDTQYF. The CDR3 DNA follows: TGTGCCAGCAGTTACCCCACAGGGGGACTAGCCCGAGGGACAGATACGCAGTATTTT.